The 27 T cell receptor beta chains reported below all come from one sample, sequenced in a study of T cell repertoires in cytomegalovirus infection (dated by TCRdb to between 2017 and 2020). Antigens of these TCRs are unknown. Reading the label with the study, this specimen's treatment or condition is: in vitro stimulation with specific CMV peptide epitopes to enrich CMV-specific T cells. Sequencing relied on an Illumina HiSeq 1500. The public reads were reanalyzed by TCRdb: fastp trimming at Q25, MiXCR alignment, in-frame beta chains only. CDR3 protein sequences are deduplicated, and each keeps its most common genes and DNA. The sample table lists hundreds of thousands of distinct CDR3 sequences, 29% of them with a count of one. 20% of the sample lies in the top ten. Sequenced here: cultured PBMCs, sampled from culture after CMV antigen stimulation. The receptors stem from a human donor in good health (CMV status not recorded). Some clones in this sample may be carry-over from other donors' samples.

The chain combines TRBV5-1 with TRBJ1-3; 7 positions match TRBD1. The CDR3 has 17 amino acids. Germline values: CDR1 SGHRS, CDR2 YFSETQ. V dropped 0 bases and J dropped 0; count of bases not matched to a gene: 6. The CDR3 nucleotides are TGCGCCAGCAGCTTGGGTAGTCGGGACAGCTCTGGAAACACCATATATTTT. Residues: CASSLGSRDSSGNTIYF.

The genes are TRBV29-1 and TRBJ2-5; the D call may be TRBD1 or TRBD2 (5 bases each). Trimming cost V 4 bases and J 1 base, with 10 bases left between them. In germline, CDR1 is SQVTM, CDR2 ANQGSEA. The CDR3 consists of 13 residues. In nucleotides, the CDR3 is TGCAGCGTTGCGGGACGCCTCCAAGAGACCCAGTACTTC. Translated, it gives CSVAGRLQETQYF.

For the CDR3, the DNA is TGTGCCAGCAGTTTTAGGGCAACAGCTTACGAGCAGTACTTC. This sequence encodes CASSFRATAYEQYF. The V call is TRBV28, the J call TRBJ2-7, with unresolved D. This CDR3 contains 14 residues. Germline CDR1 and CDR2: MDHEN and SYDVKM. Trimming left V 3 bases short and J 4 bases short, with 13 bases between.

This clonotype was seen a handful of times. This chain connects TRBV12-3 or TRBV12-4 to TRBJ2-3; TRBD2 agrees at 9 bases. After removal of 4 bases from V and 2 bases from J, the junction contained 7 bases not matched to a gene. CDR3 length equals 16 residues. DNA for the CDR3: TGTGCCAGCAGTTCCTCGACTAGCGGAGCCACAGATACGCAGTATTTT. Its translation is CASSSSTSGATDTQYF.

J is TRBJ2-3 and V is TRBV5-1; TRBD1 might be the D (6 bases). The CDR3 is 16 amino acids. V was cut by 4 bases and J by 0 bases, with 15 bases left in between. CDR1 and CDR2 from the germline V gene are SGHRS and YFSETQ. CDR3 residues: CASSPLSTGSTDTQYF. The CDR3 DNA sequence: TGCGCCAGCAGCCCACTTAGTACAGGGAGCACAGATACGCAGTATTTT.

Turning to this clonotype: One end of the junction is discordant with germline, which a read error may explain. CDR3 in DNA: TGTGCCAGCAGTTACGACCGTCGGGAGATCTTC. It encodes CASSYDRREIF. The chain carries TRBV6-2 or TRBV6-3 and TRBJ2-1; possibly TRBD2 for D (6 bases). This CDR3 region has 11 residues. The germline CDR1 and CDR2 sequences are MNHEY and SVGEGT.

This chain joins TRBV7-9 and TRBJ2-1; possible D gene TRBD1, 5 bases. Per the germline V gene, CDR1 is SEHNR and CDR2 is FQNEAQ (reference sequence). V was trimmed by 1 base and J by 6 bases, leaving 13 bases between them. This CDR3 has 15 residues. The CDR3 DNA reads TGTGCCAGCAGCTTAGTTGGGGCTTCCCCCAATGAGCAGTTCTTC. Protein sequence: CASSLVGASPNEQFF.

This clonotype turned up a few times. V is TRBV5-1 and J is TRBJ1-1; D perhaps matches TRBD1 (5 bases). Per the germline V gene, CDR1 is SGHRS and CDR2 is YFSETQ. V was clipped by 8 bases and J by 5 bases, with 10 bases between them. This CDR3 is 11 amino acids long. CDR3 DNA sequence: TGCGCCAGTATGGAGGGGACTGAAGCTTTCTTT. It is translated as CASMEGTEAFF.

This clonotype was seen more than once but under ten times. The CDR3 nucleotides read TGTGCCAGCAGTAAGGGACTACCCTCGGAGGAGACCCAGTACTTC. This translates into CASSKGLPSEETQYF. The chain joins TRBV12-3 or TRBV12-4 to TRBJ2-5; 7 bases match TRBD2. V gave up 5 bases and J gave up 5 bases; unmatched junction bases: 11. This CDR3 has 15 residues.

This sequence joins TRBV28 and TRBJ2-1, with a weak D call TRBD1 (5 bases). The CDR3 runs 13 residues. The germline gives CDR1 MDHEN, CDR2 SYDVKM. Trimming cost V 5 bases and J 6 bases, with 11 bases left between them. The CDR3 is CASSAYRLNEQFF. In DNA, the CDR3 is TGTGCCAGCAGTGCTTACAGGCTCAATGAGCAGTTCTTC.

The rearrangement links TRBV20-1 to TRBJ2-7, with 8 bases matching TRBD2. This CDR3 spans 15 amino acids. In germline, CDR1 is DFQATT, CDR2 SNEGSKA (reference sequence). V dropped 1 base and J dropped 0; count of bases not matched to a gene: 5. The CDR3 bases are TGCAGTGCTAGAGGCCCCAGCGGGAGCTCCTACGAGCAGTACTTC. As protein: CSARGPSGSSYEQYF.

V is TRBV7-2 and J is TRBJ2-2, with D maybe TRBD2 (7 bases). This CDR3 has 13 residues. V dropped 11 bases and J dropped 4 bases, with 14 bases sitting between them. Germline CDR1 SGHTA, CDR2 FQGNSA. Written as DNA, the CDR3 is TGTGCCTGGGGGGGCTTGTCCACCGGGGAGCTGTTTTTT. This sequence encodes CAWGGLSTGELFF.

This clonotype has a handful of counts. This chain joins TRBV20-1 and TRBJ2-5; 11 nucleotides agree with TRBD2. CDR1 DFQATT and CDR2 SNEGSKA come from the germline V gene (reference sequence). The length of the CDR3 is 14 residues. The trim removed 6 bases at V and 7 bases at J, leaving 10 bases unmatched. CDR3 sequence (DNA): TGCAGTGCCACGACTAGCGGGAACGACGGGACCCAGTACTTC. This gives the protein CSATTSGNDGTQYF.

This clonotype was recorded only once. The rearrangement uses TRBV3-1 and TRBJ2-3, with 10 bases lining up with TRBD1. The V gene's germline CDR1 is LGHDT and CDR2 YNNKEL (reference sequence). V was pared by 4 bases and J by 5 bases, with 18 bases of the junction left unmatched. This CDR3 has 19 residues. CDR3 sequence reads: CASSLGRDRGYREGDTQYF. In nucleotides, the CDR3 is TGTGCCAGCAGCCTCGGGCGGGACAGGGGTTATCGGGAAGGAGATACGCAGTATTTT.

CDR3 amino acids: CASSASGGRNQPQHF. The CDR3 DNA follows: TGTGCCAGCAGTGCTTCCGGAGGGCGGAATCAGCCCCAGCATTTT. The rearrangement uses TRBV6-1 and TRBJ1-5; D is uncertain. Germline CDR1 is MNHNS and CDR2 is SASEGT. CDR3 length equals 15 residues. V was cut by 4 bases and J by 4 bases, with 14 bases left in between.

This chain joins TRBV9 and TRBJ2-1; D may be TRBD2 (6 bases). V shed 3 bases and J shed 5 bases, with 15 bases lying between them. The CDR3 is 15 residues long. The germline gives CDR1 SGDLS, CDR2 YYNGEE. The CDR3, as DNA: TGTGCCAGCAGCGGGGGGGATAGCGGTCACAATGAGCAGTTCTTC. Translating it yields CASSGGDSGHNEQFF.

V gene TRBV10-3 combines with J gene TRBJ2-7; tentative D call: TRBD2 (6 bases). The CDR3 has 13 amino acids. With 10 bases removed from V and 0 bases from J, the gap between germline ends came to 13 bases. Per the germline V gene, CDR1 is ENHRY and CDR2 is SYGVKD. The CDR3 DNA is TGTGCCACCGGGGACTTAAACTCCTACGAGCAGTACTTC. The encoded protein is CATGDLNSYEQYF.

CDR3 bases: TGTGCCAGCAGTTTGGGGGGGCCTGGGGCCAACGTCCTGACTTTC. Amino acids: CASSLGGPGANVLTF. The genes are TRBV12-3 or TRBV12-4 and TRBJ2-6; D perhaps matches TRBD2 (7 bases). V shed 3 bases and J shed 2 bases, with 8 bases lying between them. There are 15 residues in the CDR3.

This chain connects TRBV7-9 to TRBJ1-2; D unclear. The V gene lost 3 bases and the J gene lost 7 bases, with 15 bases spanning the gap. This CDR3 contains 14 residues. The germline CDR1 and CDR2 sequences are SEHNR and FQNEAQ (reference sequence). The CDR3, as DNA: TGTGCCAGCAGCTTTAGTGGACGCCCAGGTGGCTACACCTTC. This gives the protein CASSFSGRPGGYTF.

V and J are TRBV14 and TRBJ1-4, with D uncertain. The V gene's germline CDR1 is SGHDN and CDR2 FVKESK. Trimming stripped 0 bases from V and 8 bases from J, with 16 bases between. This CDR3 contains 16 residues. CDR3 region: CASSQESRTRGEKLFF. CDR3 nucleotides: TGTGCCAGCAGCCAAGAATCCCGGACCCGAGGGGAAAAACTGTTTTTT.

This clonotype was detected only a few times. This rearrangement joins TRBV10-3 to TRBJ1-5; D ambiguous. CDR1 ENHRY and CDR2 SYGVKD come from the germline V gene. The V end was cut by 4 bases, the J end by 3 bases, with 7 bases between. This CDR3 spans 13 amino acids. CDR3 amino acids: CAISGASNQPQHF. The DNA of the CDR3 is TGTGCCATCAGTGGGGCATCCAATCAGCCCCAGCATTTT.

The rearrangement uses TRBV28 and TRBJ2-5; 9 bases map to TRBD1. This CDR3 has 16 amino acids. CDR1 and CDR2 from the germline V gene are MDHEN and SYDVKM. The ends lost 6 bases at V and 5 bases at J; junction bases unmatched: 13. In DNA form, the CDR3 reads TGTGCCAGCAGATTTCTGGGGACAGGGCGAATGGAGACCCAGTACTTC. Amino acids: CASRFLGTGRMETQYF.

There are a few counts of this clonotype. This chain's CDR3 is CASSLTSARRSGELFF. CDR3 DNA sequence: TGTGCCAGCAGTTTAACTAGCGCCCGCAGGTCCGGGGAGCTGTTTTTT. The chain combines TRBV28 with TRBJ2-2, with TRBD2 matching 7 bases. The CDR3 runs to 16 residues. Looked up from germline, CDR1 is MDHEN and CDR2 is SYDVKM. V was pared by 2 bases and J by 6 bases, with 9 bases of the junction left unmatched.

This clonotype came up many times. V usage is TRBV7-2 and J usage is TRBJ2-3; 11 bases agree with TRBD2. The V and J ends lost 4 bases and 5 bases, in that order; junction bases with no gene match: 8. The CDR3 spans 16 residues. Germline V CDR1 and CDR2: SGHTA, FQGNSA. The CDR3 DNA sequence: TGTGCCAGCAGCTCCCGTAGCGGGGGGGCCCTAGATACGCAGTATTTT. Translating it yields CASSSRSGGALDTQYF.

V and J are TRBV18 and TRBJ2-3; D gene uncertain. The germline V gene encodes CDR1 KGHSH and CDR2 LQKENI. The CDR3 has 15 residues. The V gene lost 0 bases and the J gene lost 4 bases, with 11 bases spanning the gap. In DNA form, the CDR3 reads TGTGCCAGCTCACCACCTAGGACGGGCGCAGATACGCAGTATTTT. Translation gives CASSPPRTGADTQYF.

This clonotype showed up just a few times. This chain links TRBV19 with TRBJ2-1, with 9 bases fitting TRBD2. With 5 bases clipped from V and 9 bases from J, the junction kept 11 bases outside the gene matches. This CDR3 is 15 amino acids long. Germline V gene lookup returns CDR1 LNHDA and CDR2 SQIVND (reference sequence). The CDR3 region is CASSSTSGRYGEQFF. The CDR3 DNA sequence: TGTGCCAGTAGTTCGACTAGCGGTAGATACGGTGAGCAGTTCTTC. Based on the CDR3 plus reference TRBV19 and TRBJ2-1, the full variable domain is DGGITQSPKYLFRKEGQNVTLSCEQNLNHDAMYWYRQDPGQGLRLIYYSQIVNDFQKGDIAEGYSVSREKKESFPLTVTSAQKNPTAFYLCASSSTSGRYGEQFFGPGTRLTVL.

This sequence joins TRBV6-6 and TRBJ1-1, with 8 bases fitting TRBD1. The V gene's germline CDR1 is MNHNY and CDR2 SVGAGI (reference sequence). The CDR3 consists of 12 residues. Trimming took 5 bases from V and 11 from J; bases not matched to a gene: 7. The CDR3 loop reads CASSLQGVEAFF. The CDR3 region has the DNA TGTGCCAGCAGTCTACAGGGGGTGGAGGCTTTCTTT.